The 8 T cell receptor beta chains listed next were all sequenced from one sample in a study of CD8+ T cells in alopecia areata. RNA was isolated and reverse transcribed to cDNA, the sequencing template. The method was immunoSEQ multiplex PCR; TCRdb's version includes in-frame clones alone and lacks a portion of them. The sample gives about 110,000 clones, under 65% of which show up once; roughly a quarter is in the top ten. Input material: NKG2D-low CD8+ T cells sorted from blood. The receptors stem from a human donor with alopecia areata.

The CDR3 nucleotides read TGTGCCAGCAGTTACTCGAGGCAGGGGGGGACTGAAGCTTTCTTT. Its protein is CASSYSRQGGTEAFF. V is TRBV6-5 and J is TRBJ1-1, with 7 bases fitting TRBD1. Per the germline V gene, CDR1 is MNHEY and CDR2 is SVGAGI. CDR3 length equals 15 residues. Trimming cost V 0 bases and J 5 bases; bases outside gene matches: 6.

V usage is TRBV4-1 and J usage is TRBJ2-3, with D tentatively TRBD2 (6 bases). The CDR3 covers 16 residues. Germline-derived CDR1 and CDR2 are MGHRA and YSYEKL. V was trimmed by 1 base and J by 3 bases, leaving 14 bases between them. The CDR3 DNA sequence: TGCGCCAGCAGCCAAGGGGGTCACGGGGGAACAGATACGCAGTATTTT. It yields the protein CASSQGGHGGTDTQYF.

Points on this clone: A single base is all that separates this from a far larger clone, so a read error is likely. This chain links TRBV5-1 with TRBJ2-1, with D perhaps TRBD2 (5 bases). With 0 bases removed from V and 10 bases from J, the gap between germline ends came to 14 bases. CDR3 size: 14 residues. CDR1 and CDR2 from the germline V gene are SGHRS and YFSETQ. Here the CDR3 reads CASSLGVASGEQFF. The CDR3 region has the DNA TGCGCCAGCAGCTTGGGGGTAGCTTCGGGGGAGCAGTTCTTC. The variable domain in full, completed from reference TRBV5-1 and TRBJ2-1, reads KAGVTQTPRYLIKTRGQQVTLSCSPISGHRSVSWYQQTPGQGLQFLFEYFSETQRNKGNFPGRFSGRQFSNSRSEMNVSTLELGDSALYLCASSLGVASGEQFFGPGTRLTVL.

The V and J genes are TRBV27 and TRBJ2-2, with 9 bases lining up with TRBD1. The V and J ends lost 5 bases and 7 bases, in that order; junction bases with no gene match: 8. Germline loops: CDR1 MNHEY, CDR2 SMNVEV (reference sequence). The CDR3 is 15 residues long. For the CDR3, the DNA is TGTGCCAGCAGTCCCCGGACAGGGGCGGGCGGGGAGCTGTTTTTT. This encodes CASSPRTGAGGELFF.

In regard to this clone: One end of the junction is discordant with germline, which a read error may explain. The chain couples TRBV7-7 to TRBJ2-1; TRBD2 aligns across 8 bases. The CDR3 is 15 residues long. The germline V gene has CDR1 SSHAT and CDR2 FNYEAQ (reference sequence). For the CDR3, the DNA is TGTGCTAGCAGCTTAAGTAGCGGGACGGGGAATGAGCAGTTCTTC. It translates to CASSLSSGTGNEQFF.

The chain has TRBV5-1 and TRBJ1-1, with D tentatively TRBD1 (6 bases). Trimming pared 3 bases from V and 3 bases from J, leaving 12 bases between. The V gene's germline CDR1 is SGHRS and CDR2 YFSETQ. CDR3 length: 14 amino acids. CDR3 amino acids: CASSYEGGYTEAFF. DNA for the CDR3: TGCGCCAGCAGCTATGAAGGGGGGTACACTGAAGCTTTCTTT.

This chain connects TRBV20-1 to TRBJ2-1; D remains ambiguous. This CDR3 comprises 11 residues. V lost 5 bases to trimming and J lost 9 bases, with 11 bases between them. Looked up from germline, CDR1 is DFQATT and CDR2 is SNEGSKA (reference sequence). The CDR3 bases are TGCAGTGCTCTGTATCGTGGTGAGCAGTTCTTC. Its translation is CSALYRGEQFF.

The chain has TRBV9 and TRBJ2-5; TRBD2 aligns across 10 bases. Trimming at V came to 2 bases and at J to 5 bases, leaving 27 bases not matched to a gene. This CDR3 contains 22 residues. Germline V gives CDR1 SGDLS, CDR2 YYNGEE. CDR3 region: CASSVAEEIPKPGLAIWETQYF. The CDR3 DNA reads as TGTGCCAGCAGCGTCGCCGAAGAAATACCGAAACCGGGACTAGCGATTTGGGAGACCCAGTACTTC.